Given below is one T cell receptor (beta chain) in context. Its antigen is not identified. TCRdb re-called the 5' RACE reads through MiXCR, storing one row per CDR3 protein. Of 200,000 to 250,000 distinct CDR3 sequences in the sample, about 27% were seen once. These data come from a study of T-cell memory formation after mild COVID-19. Study in general: Largely donor-specific TCR clusters were found.

Study-wide findings and caveats: CD4+ contracting clones were found mainly in CM and EM, and CD8+ ones in EMRA.

The V end lost 2 bases, the J end lost 6 bases, and 10 bases lay between the germline ends. The CDR3 covers 12 residues. Germline V gene lookup returns CDR1 DFQATT and CDR2 SNEGSKA (reference sequence). The receptor comes from an adult woman who had mild COVID-19 (a few samples of this study predate the infection). Cell type and time point are not known. This chain joins TRBV20-1 and TRBJ1-2; D is undetermined. Specimen: PBMCs or a T cell subset sorted from them (not recorded which). CDR3 DNA sequence: TGCAGTGCTAGACCTCGGCTTGATGGCTACACCTTC. Translated, it gives CSARPRLDGYTF.